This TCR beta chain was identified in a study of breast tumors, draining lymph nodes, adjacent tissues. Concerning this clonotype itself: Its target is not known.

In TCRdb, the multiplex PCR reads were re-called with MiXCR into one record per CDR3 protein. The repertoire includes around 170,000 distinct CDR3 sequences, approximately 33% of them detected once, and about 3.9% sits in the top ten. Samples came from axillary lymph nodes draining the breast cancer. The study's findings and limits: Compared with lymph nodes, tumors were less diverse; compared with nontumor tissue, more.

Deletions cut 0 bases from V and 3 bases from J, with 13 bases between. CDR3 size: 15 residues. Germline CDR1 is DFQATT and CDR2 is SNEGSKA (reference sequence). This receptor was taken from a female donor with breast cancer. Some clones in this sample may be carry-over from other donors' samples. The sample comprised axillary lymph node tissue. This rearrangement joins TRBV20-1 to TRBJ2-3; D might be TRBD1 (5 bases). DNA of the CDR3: TGCAGTGCTAGAGATTCTCAGGGTCGAACAGATACGCAGTATTTT. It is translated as CSARDSQGRTDTQYF.